The text below deals with one T cell receptor (beta chain). Its cognate antigen is unknown. The data are from a study of cytomegalovirus exposure and HLA in healthy donors. Whole-study context: When just under 400 donors were genotyped, roughly 78% of them were found to fall in the Caucasian-associated ancestry cluster.

In germline, CDR1 is PRHDT, CDR2 FYEKMQ (reference sequence). This CDR3 has 16 residues. V lost 5 bases to trimming and J lost 1 base; unmatched junction nucleotides: 8. Study conclusions and caveats: A likely sequencing artifact accounted for one observed cluster of highly shared sequence variants. Per a later analysis, HLA-associated TCR beta chains showed more clonal expansion than other, equally common TCR beta chains.

13 Jbeta primers and 60 Vbeta primers were used for the PCR. Assay used: immunoSEQ multiplex PCR; TCRdb lists only in-frame clones, some missing. The sample has some 150,000 clones, roughly 73% seen once. This clonotype was sampled from a male donor in good health and CMV-seronegative. J is TRBJ2-7 and V is TRBV13; the match to TRBD2 covers 10 bases. Sequencing input: PBMCs. CDR3 amino acids: CASSPGPSGGSYEQYF. DNA for the CDR3: TGTGCCAGCAGCCCAGGCCCTAGCGGGGGTTCCTACGAGCAGTACTTC.